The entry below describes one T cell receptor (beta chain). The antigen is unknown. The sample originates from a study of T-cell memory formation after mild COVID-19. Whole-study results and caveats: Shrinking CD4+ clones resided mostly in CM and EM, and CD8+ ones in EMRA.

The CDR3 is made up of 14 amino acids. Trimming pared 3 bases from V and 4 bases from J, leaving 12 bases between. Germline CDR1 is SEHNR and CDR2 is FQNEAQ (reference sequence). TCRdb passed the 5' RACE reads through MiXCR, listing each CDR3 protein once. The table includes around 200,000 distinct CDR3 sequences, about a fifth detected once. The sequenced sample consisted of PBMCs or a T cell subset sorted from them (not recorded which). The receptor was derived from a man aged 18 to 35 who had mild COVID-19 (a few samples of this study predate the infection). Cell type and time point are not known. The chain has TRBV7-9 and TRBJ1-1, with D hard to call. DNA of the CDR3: TGTGCCAGCAGCTTGCCCGCAAGGACCACTGAAGCTTTCTTT. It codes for CASSLPARTTEAFF. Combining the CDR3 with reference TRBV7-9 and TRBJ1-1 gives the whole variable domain DTGVSQNPRHKITKRGQNVTFRCDPISEHNRLYWYRQTLGQGPEFLTYFQNEAQLEKSRLLSDRFSAERPKGSFSTLEIQRTEQGDSAMYLCASSLPARTTEAFFGQGTRLTVV.